This T cell receptor (beta chain) was sequenced in a study of beta chain features in type 1 diabetes (dated by TCRdb to 2017 to 2018). A note on the overall study: Mean age, gender distribution, total cell number and subset yield were not different between patients and healthy donors. A total of roughly 98,000,000 sorted cells were examined across all samples, and RNA yield correlated strongly with the number of cells per subset. The study compared TCRB repertoires of sorted circulating CD4+ T cell subsets between recently diagnosed type 1 diabetes patients and matched healthy donors. Whereas all 30 or so donors provided naive and central memory subsets, regulatory and stem cell-like memory subsets were isolated from just 8 patients and roughly eight healthy donors.

The entire amount of isolated RNA was reverse transcribed using the High Capacity cDNA Reverse Transcription Kit, so the sequenced TCRB transcripts were expressed ones. Naive, central memory and regulatory T cell samples underwent deep immunoSEQ sequencing, averaging approximately 3.3 million total reads per sample. Sorted cells were lysed in RLT buffer and RNA was extracted with DNase-treated RNeasy Micro or Mini kits, depending on cell number. To prevent cross-contamination, each cell subset was processed individually, whereas patient and healthy donor samples were processed jointly. TCRB sequences were amplified from cDNA with the immunoSEQ multiplex PCR, producing 87-bp fragments spanning the CDR3 region. The amplicons were sequenced using the Illumina HiSeq platform. In the paper's pipeline: Synthetic template baselines were used to correct PCR bias computationally, reads within Hamming distance 2 were collapsed together, and singletons that could not be merged were discarded. Reads were aligned against IMGT to assign V, D and J genes, CDR3 length and insertions or deletions at six rearrangement sites. Within each subset, clonotype counts were normalized to the number of sorted cells before true diversity and Gini coefficients were calculated with the tcR R package. The overlap coefficient, calculated on TCRB nucleotide sequences, was used to measure repertoire sharing. TCRdb retrieved this table from immuneACCESS and kept in-frame rearrangements only. Not all clones are present; in checked studies, unresolved V genes account for under half, and no reason is known for the remainder. The V and J calls and clone size are taken from that table; D and trimming were inferred from the DNA. The sample table holds under 150,000 clones, of which about 18% were seen once. 2.6% of the sample belongs to the ten largest clones.

On this clone: It has no known antigen specificity. No per-base quality is available; no much larger clone lies one base away.

Study-level results and caveats: Because the HLA sub-analyses included only small numbers of individuals, any influence of HLA type on TCRB rearrangement was left unresolved. PCR might favor shorter templates, but patient and control samples were amplified and corrected together, so any skew would affect both groups equally. Naive, central memory and regulatory TCRB repertoires appeared to be more similar among patients than among healthy donors. In all four CD4+ subsets, TCRB CDR3 length was moderately but significantly shorter in type 1 diabetes patients. Because cDNA rather than genomic DNA was sequenced, highly expressing activated cells could have been over-represented, although no difference in activation and CD3 levels was found between groups. At VDJ recombination sites, type 1 diabetes patients had fewer insertions and more deleted nucleotides, which implies abnormalities in thymic rearrangement.

The germline V gene encodes CDR1 SGHTA and CDR2 FQGNSA. Including the terminal cysteine and phenylalanine, the CDR3 comprises 15 residues. Only CDR3 DNA remains: 45 bases, in frame from the first base. V loses 4 bases of germline sequence and J loses 0 bases, and the interval between the two ends is 12 bases. A single peripheral blood draw of approximately 100 mL on average was collected from each donor into heparinised tubes. A BD FACSAria II and a panel including CD45RO, CCR7, CD25, CD127, CD95 and CD27 were used to sort naive, central memory, regulatory and stem cell-like memory CD4+ T cells. All sorted populations exceeded 95% purity. PBMCs were separated immediately by Lymphoprep density gradient centrifugation and were stained directly, without being cultured. To minimize batch effects, samples were stained and sorted in pairs, one healthy donor with one patient per experiment.

The sequence came from a young man with type 1 diabetes. The chain employs TRBV7-2 and TRBJ2-5; the D gene assignment is ambiguous. Sequencing was performed on central memory CD4+ T cells from blood. The CDR3 protein: CASSSRSAYQETQYF. The sequence in DNA is TGTGCCAGCAGCTCGCGCTCGGCTTACCAAGAGACCCAGTACTTC.